This T cell receptor beta chain appears in the sequencing data of a study of cytomegalovirus exposure and HLA in healthy donors. Study-wide findings and caveats: One later analysis reportedly identified an Asian-associated ancestry cluster that showed fewer N-insertions than the roughly 700-donor mean. The study assumed roughly uniform donor sequencing depth for presence/absence analyses.

In the case of this clone: What it binds is unknown.

Both 60 Vbeta primers and 13 Jbeta primers went into the PCR. Data came from immunoSEQ multiplex PCR; TCRdb stores just in-frame clones and leaves some out. The table has about 150,000 clones, around 65% seen once. This sequence originates from a woman aged 25 to 39 in good health and CMV-seropositive. The sample consisted of PBMCs.

CDR3 bases: TGTGCCAGCAGCTTCGAAGGACAGGGGATTATGAATGAGCAGTTCTTC. Translation: CASSFEGQGIMNEQFF. The rearrangement links TRBV7-9 to TRBJ2-1, with 9 positions matching TRBD1. Trimming took 3 bases from V and 7 from J; bases not matched to a gene: 10. Germline CDR1 reads SEHNR; CDR2 reads FQNEAQ (reference sequence). The CDR3 runs to 16 residues.